These 22 T cell receptor beta chains were sequenced from one sample in a study of blood T cell repertoires in COVID-19. The table came from immunoSEQ multiplex PCR; TCRdb's copy has only in-frame clones and leaves some out. The sample has some 120,000 clones, approximately 90% seen once. Sequenced: peripheral blood. These receptors came from a human donor in a cohort sampled during active COVID-19.

This clone appeared once. CDR3 coding DNA: TGCGCCAGCCCCAGGGACAGGGAACAATCGAACACCGGGGAGCTGTTTTTT. It yields the protein CASPRDREQSNTGELFF. V is TRBV23-1 and J is TRBJ2-2, with TRBD1 matching over 9 bases. TRBV23-1 belongs to the ORF category, with a function that is uncertain. CDR3 length equals 17 residues. The V segment lost 8 bases and the J segment 0 bases; nucleotides outside the gene matches: 10.

As for this clone: The sample contains more than one DNA sequence encoding this CDR3. The V call is TRBV30, the J call TRBJ1-1, with TRBD1 as a possible D gene (5 bases). V gave up 0 bases and J gave up 10 bases, with 12 bases separating them. This CDR3 has 12 amino acids. Germline V gene sequence: CDR1 GTSNPN, CDR2 SVGIG (reference sequence). CDR3 nucleotides: TGTGCCTGGAGTGTGCAGGGTATGATAGCTTTCTTT. This codes for CAWSVQGMIAFF. The whole variable domain, remainder taken from reference TRBV30 and TRBJ1-1, is SQTIHQWPATLVQPVGSPLSLECTVEGTSNPNLYWYRQAAGRGLQLLFYSVGIGQISSEVPQNLSASRPQDRQFILSSKKLLLSDSGFYLCAWSVQGMIAFFGQGTRLTVV.

In DNA, the CDR3 is TGCAGTGCTAGTAAGCTTCGGGCTAGCGGTTTAGCGGGAGAGACCCAGTACTTC. Translated: CSASKLRASGLAGETQYF. The V call is TRBV20-1, the J call TRBJ2-5, with 7 bases aligning to TRBD2. Germline V lookup: CDR1 DFQATT, CDR2 SNEGSKA (reference sequence). The ends lost 3 bases at V and 4 bases at J; junction bases unmatched: 20. CDR3 length: 18 amino acids.

This chain uses TRBV9 with TRBJ1-5; maybe TRBD1 (5 bases). CDR3 size: 15 residues. V was pared by 3 bases and J by 1 base, with 11 bases between. CDR1 and CDR2 (germline): SGDLS, YYNGEE. The CDR3 DNA reads as TGTGCCAGCAGCGAGGGGACTTTGAGCAATCAGCCCCAGCATTTT. This gives the protein CASSEGTLSNQPQHF.

The chain carries TRBV5-1 and TRBJ2-6, with 7 bases fitting TRBD1. Germline CDR1 SGHRS, CDR2 YFSETQ. V gave up 1 base and J gave up 0 bases; unmatched junction bases: 10. This CDR3 spans 19 amino acids. This CDR3 is CASSLLVQGVLSGANVLTF. The CDR3 DNA follows: TGCGCCAGCAGCTTGTTGGTTCAGGGGGTCCTCTCTGGGGCCAACGTCCTGACTTTC.

The chain has TRBV7-6 and TRBJ2-2; D is uncertain. This CDR3 has 15 amino acids. The V end lost 3 bases, the J end lost 3 bases, and 11 bases lay between the germline ends. The germline CDR1 and CDR2 sequences are SGHVS and FNYEAQ. The CDR3 DNA is TGTGCCAGCAGCTTGCGTGCGGTTTACACCGGGGAGCTGTTTTTT. Its translation is CASSLRAVYTGELFF.

The J gene is TRBJ2-7, the V gene TRBV5-1, with TRBD1 matching over 9 bases. Per germline, CDR1 SGHRS and CDR2 YFSETQ. After removal of 4 bases from V and 1 base from J, the junction contained 9 bases not matched to a gene. The CDR3 runs to 16 residues. CDR3 region: CASSLHRDRVSYEQYF. Written as DNA, the CDR3 is TGCGCCAGCAGCCTTCACCGGGACAGGGTATCCTACGAGCAGTACTTC.

The rearrangement uses TRBV9 and TRBJ2-3; tentative D call: TRBD2 (6 bases). V lost 3 bases and J lost 2, with 22 bases in between. In germline, CDR1 is SGDLS, CDR2 YYNGEE. This CDR3 comprises 18 residues. In nucleotides, the CDR3 is TGTGCCAGCAGCGGACTAGGTGGAGGCACCGGTTCCACAGATACGCAGTATTTT. This sequence encodes CASSGLGGGTGSTDTQYF.

This rearrangement joins TRBV20-1 to TRBJ1-6; D is possibly TRBD1 (5 bases). The V and J ends lost 6 bases and 15 bases respectively, with 15 bases between them. The length of the CDR3 is 11 residues. In germline, CDR1 is DFQATT, CDR2 SNEGSKA (reference sequence). Here the CDR3 reads CSAREGIHLHF. The CDR3 coding sequence is TGCAGTGCCCGGGAGGGGATTCACCTCCACTTT.

The J gene is TRBJ2-7, the V gene TRBV25-1; a possible D gene is TRBD1 (5 bases). The CDR3 is 15 amino acids. Looked up from germline, CDR1 is MGHDK and CDR2 is SYGVNS. The V end was cut by 3 bases, the J end by 3 bases, with 15 bases between. The CDR3 DNA reads as TGTGCCAGCAGTGACGTAAGGGGCAAATTCTACGAGCAGTACTTC. Encoded protein: CASSDVRGKFYEQYF.

The gene calls are TRBV27 and TRBJ2-5, with 8 nucleotides matching TRBD1. The CDR3 totals 14 residues. The J segment lost 4 bases and the V segment lost 5 bases, leaving 6 bases of the junction unmatched. Germline assignment: CDR1 MNHEY and CDR2 SMNVEV (reference sequence). Written as DNA, the CDR3 is TGTGCCAGCAGTGCAGGACAGGGAAGAGAGACCCAGTACTTC. Protein: CASSAGQGRETQYF.

The rearrangement links TRBV11-2 to TRBJ2-5; 9 bases map to TRBD2. CDR1 and CDR2 from the germline V gene are SGHAT and FQNNGV. This CDR3 has 13 amino acids. The V segment lost 5 bases and the J segment 5 bases; nucleotides outside the gene matches: 3. In DNA, the CDR3 is TGTGCCAGCAGCCAGGGACTAGCTGAGACCCAGTACTTC. It specifies CASSQGLAETQYF.

The chain recombines TRBV19 with TRBJ1-2; a possible D gene is TRBD1 (6 bases). V dropped 8 bases and J dropped 3 bases, with 16 bases sitting between them. This CDR3 comprises 14 residues. Looked up from germline, CDR1 is LNHDA and CDR2 is SQIVND (reference sequence). CDR3 amino acids: CASRIGGGDYGYTF. DNA for the CDR3: TGTGCCAGTCGGATAGGGGGGGGCGACTATGGCTACACCTTC.

This sequence joins TRBV5-1 and TRBJ2-1; a weak D match, TRBD1 (6 bases). Germline V gives CDR1 SGHRS, CDR2 YFSETQ. This CDR3 comprises 15 residues. The V and J ends lost 4 bases and 4 bases respectively, with 15 bases between them. CDR3 in DNA: TGCGCCAGCAGCCCCGAGGGGGAAGGGTACAATGAGCAGTTCTTC. Translation: CASSPEGEGYNEQFF.

The V and J genes are TRBV7-2 and TRBJ2-7; 7 nucleotides align to TRBD2. The CDR3 loop spans 16 amino acids. With V trimmed by 1 base and J by 2 bases, 8 bases remained unmatched. CDR1 SGHTA and CDR2 FQGNSA come from the germline V gene. The CDR3 protein is CASSLVFSGGAYEQYF. The CDR3 DNA is TGTGCCAGCAGCTTAGTCTTCTCGGGGGGAGCCTACGAGCAGTACTTC.

This clone was counted a few times. V usage is TRBV30 and J usage is TRBJ1-2, with D perhaps matching TRBD1 (5 bases). Trimming pared 5 bases from V and 2 bases from J, leaving 15 bases between. Per the germline V gene, CDR1 is GTSNPN and CDR2 is SVGIG (reference sequence). There are 14 residues in the CDR3. CDR3 coding DNA: TGTGCCTGGCAGGACATACAGGTGAACTATGGCTACACCTTC. Translation gives CAWQDIQVNYGYTF.

The rearrangement joins TRBV5-6 to TRBJ1-2; 9 nucleotides agree with TRBD1. The V and J ends lost 6 bases and 5 bases, in that order; junction bases with no gene match: 14. The CDR3 runs to 16 residues. The germline V gene encodes CDR1 SGHDT and CDR2 YYEEEE. CDR3 sequence: CASNLLSETGGYGYTF. In DNA, the CDR3 is TGTGCCAGCAACCTATTGAGTGAGACAGGGGGATATGGCTACACCTTC.

The chain joins TRBV5-6 to TRBJ2-3, with 10 bases lining up with TRBD2. The ends lost 1 base at V and 3 bases at J; junction bases unmatched: 5. The germline CDR1 and CDR2 sequences are SGHDT and YYEEEE. The CDR3 has 16 residues. The CDR3 coding sequence is TGTGCCAGCAGCTTGTTACAGCGGGGGGGTACAGATACGCAGTATTTT. Translated, it gives CASSLLQRGGTDTQYF.

This clone was seen many times. A read error may account for a junction end that differs from germline. The genes are TRBV7-7 and TRBJ2-5, with 10 bases identical to TRBD2. There are 16 residues in the CDR3. Germline V lookup: CDR1 SSHAT, CDR2 FNYEAQ (reference sequence). CDR3 in amino acids: CASSQTGTSAPAAQYF. The CDR3, as DNA: TGTGCTAGCAGCCAGACCGGGACTAGCGCCCCGGCGGCCCAGTACTTC.

The chain is built from TRBV2 and TRBJ2-5; D call uncertain. Trimming cost V 0 bases and J 0 bases, with 5 bases left between them. CDR1 is SNHLY and CDR2 is FYNNEI in the germline V gene. The CDR3 runs 14 residues. The CDR3: CASSEAEYQETQYF. Here the CDR3 DNA reads TGTGCCAGCAGTGAAGCGGAGTACCAAGAGACCCAGTACTTC.

For this clone: Additional DNA sequences in this sample encode the identical CDR3. The V and J genes are TRBV7-9 and TRBJ2-2; D may be TRBD1 (5 bases). The CDR3 length is 14 residues. Per the germline V gene, CDR1 is SEHNR and CDR2 is FQNEAQ (reference sequence). V dropped 1 base and J dropped 4 bases, with 7 bases sitting between them. In DNA, the CDR3 is TGTGCCAGCAGCTTAGGGGGCGGCACCGGGGAGCTGTTTTTT. Its translation is CASSLGGGTGELFF.

The chain carries TRBV4-1 and TRBJ2-5; TRBD2 aligns across 10 bases. CDR1 and CDR2 from the germline V gene are MGHRA and YSYEKL. CDR3 length equals 15 residues. The junction had 6 bases not matched to a gene; V was cut back by 3 bases and J by 5 bases. The CDR3 protein is CASSHPSGSRETQYF. The CDR3 coding sequence is TGCGCCAGCAGCCACCCTAGCGGGAGTAGGGAGACCCAGTACTTC.